This T cell receptor beta chain came from a study of blood T cell repertoires in COVID-19. Study details: COVID-19 samples collected from the United States, Italy and Spain covered acute and convalescent phases. The cDNA or gDNA used as material had been derived from T cells, B-cell-depleted T cells, or PBMCs.

The CDR3 is made up of 14 amino acids. Trimming pared 3 bases from V and 11 bases from J, leaving 17 bases between. Germline values: CDR1 LGHDT, CDR2 YNNKEL (reference sequence). Study members were between roughly 18 and 100 years old and lived in roughly 24 US regions. Shortly before study entry, within 2 weeks, exposed participants had met a COVID-19 case. Only in-frame clones appear in the TCRdb table, and some are missing; sequencing was by immunoSEQ multiplex PCR. The sample holds 260,000 or so clones, 80% to 90% seen once. The specimen sequenced was PBMCs or T cells enriched from blood (not recorded which). The receptor comes from a woman between 40 and 55 years old who had been exposed to COVID-19. V and J are TRBV3-1 (or the pseudogene TRBV3-2) and TRBJ1-5; D gene ambiguous. The CDR3 DNA is TGTGCCAGCAGCCAGGGAGGGCCCCTGGAGACCCAGCATTTT. Translated: CASSQGGPLETQHF.